This T cell receptor (beta chain) was profiled in a study of T cells in Graves' hyperthyroidism and ophthalmopathy. Overall study results and limits: Separating ophthalmopathy from stable hyperthyroidism was achieved by a 13 V-J model.

This CDR3 comprises 16 residues. V lost 1 base and J 0 bases, leaving 7 bases between the germline ends. Ten or more counts support this clonotype. Its antigen is unidentified. Using RNA transcripts as the source, TCR beta CDR3 regions were amplified. HTBI primers were the set used in a first-round RT-PCR of the TCR CDR3. Using its own MiXCR run on the multiplex PCR reads, TCRdb lists one record per CDR3 protein. The sample has some 650,000 distinct CDR3 sequences; 16% are singletons. With duration under 3 months, ophthalmopathy was active: Clinical Activity Score at least 3, NOSPECS at least 4. The authors obtained PBMCs from over 8.5 ml of fresh peripheral blood.

This chain uses TRBV12-3 or TRBV12-4 with TRBJ1-6; the D is unclear. The sequenced sample was blood. The sequence derives from a woman between 40 and 50 years old with Graves' ophthalmopathy. CDR3 nucleotides: TGTGCCAGCAGTTTAGGGGCGTACTCCTATAATTCACCCCTCCACTTT. Translating gives CASSLGAYSYNSPLHF.